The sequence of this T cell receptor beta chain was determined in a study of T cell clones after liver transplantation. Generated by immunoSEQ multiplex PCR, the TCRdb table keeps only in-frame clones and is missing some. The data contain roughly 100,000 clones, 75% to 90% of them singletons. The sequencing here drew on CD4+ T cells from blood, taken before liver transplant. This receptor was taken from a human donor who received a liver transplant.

The CDR3 nucleotides are TGTGCCAGCACCCTCGGGGGGGGCGCTAGCACAGATACGCAGTATTTT. This sequence encodes CASTLGGGASTDTQYF. V is TRBV7-9 and J is TRBJ2-3, with 8 bases fitting TRBD2. After removal of 7 bases from V and 0 bases from J, the junction contained 9 bases not matched to a gene. Germline values: CDR1 SEHNR, CDR2 FQNEAQ (reference sequence). The CDR3 is made up of 16 amino acids.